These 8 T cell receptor beta chains share one sample of origin, sequenced in a study of cytomegalovirus exposure and HLA in healthy donors. The study ran its PCR with 60 Vbeta and 13 Jbeta primers. Sequencing used immunoSEQ multiplex PCR; TCRdb keeps in-frame clones, though not all of them. The sample has about 150,000 clones; 65% to 85% are singletons. The sample taken for sequencing was PBMCs. The receptors were gathered from a man aged 25 to 40 in good health and CMV-seronegative.

The chain links TRBV11-1 to TRBJ1-2, with a weak D call TRBD1 (5 bases). Germline lookup yields CDR1 SGHAT and CDR2 FQDESV (reference sequence). Trimming removed 7 bases from V and 6 bases from J, with 18 bases in between. CDR3 length: 14 residues. The CDR3 region is CASTPRMGGDGYTF. The CDR3 DNA sequence: TGTGCCAGCACACCCAGAATGGGGGGGGATGGCTACACCTTC. Together with reference TRBV11-1 and TRBJ1-2, the CDR3 gives the full variable domain: EAEVAQSPRYKITEKSQAVAFWCDPISGHATLYWYRQILGQGPELLVQFQDESVVDDSQLPKDRFSAERLKGVDSTLKIQPAELGDSAMYLCASTPRMGGDGYTFGSGTRLTVV.

The chain is built from TRBV7-3 and TRBJ1-1; 9 bases map to TRBD1. V lost 3 bases, J lost 5 bases, and 7 bases stayed unmatched. CDR1 and CDR2 (germline): SGHTA, FQGTGA. The CDR3 spans 15 residues. CDR3 bases: TGTGCCAGCAGCTTTGGACAGGGGTTGGGGACTGAAGCTTTCTTT. It yields the protein CASSFGQGLGTEAFF. Together with reference TRBV7-3 and TRBJ1-1, the CDR3 gives the full variable domain: GAGVSQTPSNKVTEKGKYVELRCDPISGHTALYWYRQSLGQGPEFLIYFQGTGAADDSGLPNDRFFAVRPEGSVSTLKIQRTERGDSAVYLCASSFGQGLGTEAFFGQGTRLTVV.

This clone was recorded a few times. This sequence joins TRBV5-1 and TRBJ2-7; TRBD2 matches 9 bases. V gave up 2 bases and J gave up 7 bases; unmatched junction bases: 19. CDR1 is SGHRS, CDR2 YFSETQ, per germline. This CDR3 has 18 residues. The CDR3 loop is CASSFLAGEGPGRGEQYF. Here the CDR3 DNA reads TGCGCCAGCAGCTTCTTAGCGGGAGAAGGCCCTGGAAGGGGGGAGCAGTACTTC.

Only one count was recorded for this clone. Other DNA sequences in this specimen translate into the identical CDR3. This rearrangement joins TRBV7-9 to TRBJ1-2; maybe TRBD1 (5 bases). Deletions cut 4 bases from V and 7 bases from J, with 10 bases between. The CDR3 covers 12 residues. Germline V gene sequence: CDR1 SEHNR, CDR2 FQNEAQ (reference sequence). This CDR3 reads CASSWDRGGYTF. DNA for the CDR3: TGTGCCAGCAGCTGGGATAGGGGTGGCTACACCTTC.

The chain couples TRBV5-4 to TRBJ2-1; 9 bases are a match to TRBD1. CDR3 length: 17 residues. The V gene end was trimmed by 4 bases and the J gene end by 2 bases; junction bases not matched to a gene: 10. Germline lookup yields CDR1 SGHNT and CDR2 YYREEE (reference sequence). CDR3 sequence: CASSRSPGQGTYNEQFF. The CDR3 DNA follows: TGTGCCAGCAGCCGGTCCCCAGGACAGGGGACCTACAATGAGCAGTTCTTC.

This chain joins TRBV9 and TRBJ2-5; a possible D gene is TRBD2 (7 bases). The CDR3 has 17 residues. V lost 4 bases and J 3 bases, leaving 22 bases between the germline ends. Germline V gene lookup returns CDR1 SGDLS and CDR2 YYNGEE. CDR3 loop: CASSSQRGREYEETQYF. The CDR3 nucleotides read TGTGCCAGCAGCTCTCAACGGGGGCGGGAGTACGAAGAGACCCAGTACTTC.

The CDR3 reads CASSPRGDGNTDTQYF. The CDR3 nucleotides read TGTGCCAGCAGCCCACGGGGGGACGGGAACACAGATACGCAGTATTTT. This chain links TRBV9 with TRBJ2-3; 7 bases line up with TRBD2. The germline V gene has CDR1 SGDLS and CDR2 YYNGEE. The CDR3 contains 16 residues. J was trimmed by 2 bases and V by 4 bases; bases with no gene match: 10. The full variable domain, completed using reference TRBV9 and TRBJ2-3, is DSGVTQTPKHLITATGQRVTLRCSPRSGDLSVYWYQQSLDQGLQFLIQYYNGEERAKGNILERFSAQQFPDLHSELNLSSLELGDSALYFCASSPRGDGNTDTQYFGPGTRLTVL.

CDR3 protein: CASSPNARDNTEAFF. CDR3 DNA sequence: TGTGCCAGCAGCCCTAACGCCAGGGATAACACTGAAGCTTTCTTT. This chain connects TRBV5-6 to TRBJ1-1; D is perhaps TRBD1 (5 bases). The CDR3 totals 15 residues. V lost 4 bases, J lost 2 bases, and 15 bases lay in between. Germline V gives CDR1 SGHDT, CDR2 YYEEEE. The whole variable domain, filled in from reference TRBV5-6 and TRBJ1-1, reads DAGVTQSPTHLIKTRGQQVTLRCSPKSGHDTVSWYQQALGQGPQFIFQYYEEEERQRGNFPDRFSGHQFPNYSSELNVNALLLGDSALYLCASSPNARDNTEAFFGQGTRLTVV.